This record looks at one TCR beta chain sequence and its context. The target antigen is unknown. In the same sample, other DNA sequences code for this CDR3. The data are from a study of T cells in tumors after PD-1 blockade. Study-wide context: Excluded were patients with checkpoint blockade, immunosuppressants, or radiotherapy or other anti-cancer therapy within 4 weeks. On average, peripheral blood gave approximately 120,000 TCR templates and over 35,000 unique clonotypes.

This CDR3 is built from 14 residues. The V gene's germline CDR1 is LNHDA and CDR2 SQIVND (reference sequence). V gave up 2 bases and J gave up 5 bases; unmatched junction bases: 1. Genomic DNA template from tumor biopsies or peripheral blood, roughly 616 ng to 6,500 ng input. Study-level points and caveats: Blood contained approximately 40% of the tumor's TCR clonotypes.

Here immunoSEQ multiplex PCR was the method, and the copy in TCRdb shows in-frame clones only, minus some. The repertoire holds approximately 48,000 clones, with more than 65% as singletons. The chain employs TRBV19 and TRBJ1-5; 9 bases agree with TRBD1. This sequence was found in a human donor with basal cell carcinoma. Sequenced here: PBMCs, sampled before anti-PD-1 treatment. This CDR3 is CASSIWTGDQPQHF. CDR3 DNA: TGTGCCAGTAGTATATGGACAGGGGATCAGCCCCAGCATTTT.